Described below is a single T cell receptor (beta chain) sequence and its context. Its antigen is not known. V lost 4 bases, J lost 5 bases, and 21 bases lay in between. Looked up from germline, CDR1 is LGHNA and CDR2 is YSLEER. This CDR3 comprises 17 residues. The use of a sample-barcoded 5' primer and a J-beta primer mix characterized a second PCR of about 7 to 12 cycles. TCRdb reanalysed the 5' RACE reads using MiXCR and keeps one entry per CDR3 protein. The sample lists about 830,000 distinct CDR3 sequences, around 62% occurring once. The source of the sample is a study of blood T cells in healthy people across ages. All donors came from Russia, were Caucasian and healthy, and spanned ages about 6 to 100. Every sample gave at least 5.5 micrograms of total RNA when it was extracted. Study-level results: Both higher diversity and more naive CD4+ cells marked long-lived donors when set against aged donors.

The sequenced sample was blood. The rearrangement joins TRBV4-3 to TRBJ2-1; D not resolved. The sequence was obtained from a man between 25 and 39 years old in good health. CDR3 nucleotides: TGCGCCAGCAGCCCCCGGTACGCTAGGCAACTTGACAATGAGCAGTTCTTC. This sequence encodes CASSPRYARQLDNEQFF.